Listed below are T cell receptor beta chains from one sample, sequenced in a study of shared clonotypes between healthy human individuals. Repertoires were generated with immunoSEQ multiplex PCR, while TCRdb's copy carries only in-frame clones and drops some. The sample has under 1,900,000 clones; approximately 98.5% are singletons. Sequenced: naive CD4+ T cells sorted from blood. These receptors originate from a young man in good health. CDR3s include the opening cysteine and the closing phenylalanine or tryptophan. Each record gives: J gene, V gene, D gene, clone size, CDR3 length, CDR3 protein, CDR3 DNA. The D gene is left open where the match is weak. Rows give clone size only sometimes, using once, few, many, or a class for an expanded clone.

j_call: TRBJ2-7; v_call: TRBV28; d_call: -; clone_size: -; cdr3_length: 13; cdr3_aa: CASVPLASYEQYF; cdr3_nt: TGTGCCAGCGTTCCTCTAGCCTCCTACGAGCAGTACTTC
j_call: TRBJ1-1; v_call: TRBV6-5; d_call: -; clone_size: -; cdr3_length: 14; cdr3_aa: CASSLIAVATEAFF; cdr3_nt: TGTGCCAGCAGTTTAATTGCAGTAGCCACTGAAGCTTTCTTT
j_call: TRBJ2-2; v_call: TRBV5-4; d_call: -; clone_size: -; cdr3_length: 15; cdr3_aa: CASSFEGAGTGELFF; cdr3_nt: TGTGCCAGCAGCTTCGAAGGGGCGGGCACCGGGGAGCTGTTTTTT
j_call: TRBJ2-1; v_call: TRBV10-3; d_call: -; clone_size: -; cdr3_length: 16; cdr3_aa: CAIGKRTGADYNEQFF; cdr3_nt: TGTGCCATCGGCAAGAGGACTGGGGCAGATTACAATGAGCAGTTCTTC
j_call: TRBJ2-3; v_call: TRBV11-3; d_call: -; clone_size: -; cdr3_length: 16; cdr3_aa: CASSLVPTIGGNTQYF; cdr3_nt: TGTGCCAGCAGCTTAGTTCCCACTATAGGGGGAAATACGCAGTATTTT
j_call: TRBJ2-3; v_call: TRBV18; d_call: -; clone_size: -; cdr3_length: 14; cdr3_aa: CASSPGISTDTQYF; cdr3_nt: TGTGCCAGCTCACCAGGCATATCCACAGATACGCAGTATTTT
j_call: TRBJ1-5; v_call: TRBV4-1; d_call: -; clone_size: few; cdr3_length: 14; cdr3_aa: CASSQDGGYQPQHF; cdr3_nt: TGCGCCAGCAGCCAAGATGGCGGCTATCAGCCCCAGCATTTT
j_call: TRBJ2-7; v_call: TRBV11-2; d_call: TRBD1; clone_size: -; cdr3_length: 14; cdr3_aa: CASSPYRGHYEQYF; cdr3_nt: TGTGCCAGCAGCCCCTATAGGGGGCACTACGAGCAGTACTTC
j_call: TRBJ1-5; v_call: TRBV6-5; d_call: -; clone_size: -; cdr3_length: 13; cdr3_aa: CASSREFNQPQHF; cdr3_nt: TGTGCCAGCAGTCGGGAGTTCAATCAGCCCCAGCATTTT
j_call: TRBJ1-1; v_call: TRBV5-4; d_call: -; clone_size: -; cdr3_length: 14; cdr3_aa: CASSRGSMNTEAFF; cdr3_nt: TGTGCCAGCAGCCGAGGGAGCATGAACACTGAAGCTTTCTTT
j_call: TRBJ2-7; v_call: TRBV19; d_call: TRBD1; clone_size: -; cdr3_length: 14; cdr3_aa: CASSRDRSSYEQYF; cdr3_nt: TGTGCCAGTTCCCGGGACAGGAGCTCCTACGAGCAGTACTTC
j_call: TRBJ2-2; v_call: TRBV5-1; d_call: TRBD1; clone_size: -; cdr3_length: 16; cdr3_aa: CASSVTQGALAGELFF; cdr3_nt: TGCGCCAGCAGCGTAACCCAGGGGGCATTAGCCGGGGAGCTGTTTTTT
j_call: TRBJ2-5; v_call: TRBV5-1; d_call: TRBD1; clone_size: once; cdr3_length: 19; cdr3_aa: CASSSPRTGLYVYQETQYF; cdr3_nt: TGCGCCAGCAGCTCTCCCCGGACAGGGCTTTATGTGTACCAAGAGACCCAGTACTTC
j_call: TRBJ2-2; v_call: TRBV10-1; d_call: -; clone_size: -; cdr3_length: 13; cdr3_aa: CASSESVTGELFF; cdr3_nt: TGCGCCAGCAGTGAGTCGGTCACCGGGGAGCTGTTTTTT
j_call: TRBJ1-5; v_call: TRBV28; d_call: -; clone_size: -; cdr3_length: 15; cdr3_aa: CASSRFWTDNQPQHF; cdr3_nt: TGTGCCAGCAGTCGGTTTTGGACAGACAATCAGCCCCAGCATTTT
j_call: TRBJ2-7; v_call: TRBV29-1; d_call: -; clone_size: -; cdr3_length: 11; cdr3_aa: CSASRGHEQYF; cdr3_nt: TGCAGCGCATCCAGGGGCCACGAGCAGTACTTC
j_call: TRBJ2-3; v_call: TRBV5-4; d_call: -; clone_size: -; cdr3_length: 15; cdr3_aa: CASSLGQGRPDTQYF; cdr3_nt: TGTGCCAGCAGCTTGGGACAAGGCCGCCCAGATACGCAGTATTTT
j_call: TRBJ1-2; v_call: TRBV5-1; d_call: -; clone_size: -; cdr3_length: 14; cdr3_aa: CASSLHHEGTGYTF; cdr3_nt: TGCGCCAGCAGCTTGCACCACGAAGGCACTGGCTACACCTTC
j_call: TRBJ2-7; v_call: TRBV4-1; d_call: TRBD1; clone_size: -; cdr3_length: 13; cdr3_aa: CASGQGVTYEQYF; cdr3_nt: TGCGCCAGCGGACAGGGGGTAACCTACGAGCAGTACTTC
j_call: TRBJ2-3; v_call: TRBV28; d_call: -; clone_size: -; cdr3_length: 15; cdr3_aa: CASTTLGTSTDTQYF; cdr3_nt: TGTGCCAGCACCACCTTGGGCACTAGCACAGATACGCAGTATTTT
j_call: TRBJ2-6; v_call: TRBV9; d_call: -; clone_size: -; cdr3_length: 18; cdr3_aa: CASSPASQALSGANVLTF; cdr3_nt: TGTGCCAGCAGCCCAGCCTCCCAGGCCCTGTCTGGGGCCAACGTCCTGACTTTC
j_call: TRBJ2-2; v_call: TRBV14; d_call: -; clone_size: -; cdr3_length: 19; cdr3_aa: CASSQILKSPGHVAGELFF; cdr3_nt: TGTGCCAGCAGCCAGATCCTCAAATCCCCGGGACACGTAGCCGGGGAGCTGTTTTTT
j_call: TRBJ2-3; v_call: TRBV11-2; d_call: -; clone_size: -; cdr3_length: 13; cdr3_aa: CASSPGTVDTQYF; cdr3_nt: TGTGCCAGCAGCCCAGGGACTGTAGATACGCAGTATTTT
j_call: TRBJ2-7; v_call: TRBV13; d_call: -; clone_size: -; cdr3_length: 14; cdr3_aa: CASSSRTLSYEQYF; cdr3_nt: TGTGCCAGCAGCTCGCGGACTCTCTCCTACGAGCAGTACTTC
j_call: TRBJ2-1; v_call: TRBV7-7; d_call: -; clone_size: once; cdr3_length: 13; cdr3_aa: CASSLGPGNEQFF; cdr3_nt: TGTGCTAGCAGCTTAGGTCCGGGAAATGAGCAGTTCTTC
j_call: TRBJ2-1; v_call: TRBV5-4; d_call: TRBD2; clone_size: -; cdr3_length: 17; cdr3_aa: CASSQKLSGGLYNEQFF; cdr3_nt: TGTGCCAGCAGCCAAAAACTTAGCGGGGGGCTCTACAATGAGCAGTTCTTC